One and the same sample provided the 5 T cell receptor beta chains below, sequenced in a study of blood T cell repertoires in COVID-19. Sequenced by immunoSEQ multiplex PCR; TCRdb stores in-frame clones only, minus some. Here the sample spans over 130,000 clones, roughly 88% being singletons. Material for sequencing was peripheral blood. The receptors were sampled from a human donor in a cohort sampled during active COVID-19.

The table lists this clone with a count of one. The chain has TRBV12-3 or TRBV12-4 and TRBJ1-1, with D perhaps matching TRBD1 (5 bases). V shed 2 bases and J shed 5 bases, with 9 bases lying between them. The CDR3 runs to 13 residues. The CDR3 reads CASSLRQKTEAFF. The CDR3 DNA sequence: TGTGCCAGCAGTTTAAGACAGAAAACTGAAGCTTTCTTT.

The chain couples TRBV6-2 or TRBV6-3 to TRBJ1-1; 8 nucleotides agree with TRBD1. Germline V gives CDR1 MNHEY, CDR2 SVGEGT. Losses at the gene ends were 5 bases for V and 4 bases for J; bases not matched to a gene: 12. The CDR3 extends over 16 amino acids. The DNA for the CDR3 is TGTGCCAGCAGTCCCCGGACAGGGAAGATGGTCACTGAAGCTTTCTTT. Amino acid sequence: CASSPRTGKMVTEAFF.

The sample holds a few counts of this clone. The rearrangement links TRBV5-4 to TRBJ2-5; maybe TRBD2 (6 bases). Between the trimmed V and J ends, which lost 4 bases and 2 bases, there was a span of 9 bases. Germline-derived CDR1 and CDR2 are SGHNT and YYREEE (reference sequence). The CDR3 contains 13 residues. The CDR3 region has the DNA TGTGCCAGCAGCCGCAGCGGGCAAGAGACCCAGTACTTC. As protein: CASSRSGQETQYF.

The chain links TRBV20-1 to TRBJ2-5; D remains ambiguous. The V end was cut by 3 bases, the J end by 9 bases, with 20 bases between. The CDR3 is 14 amino acids. Germline V gene data show CDR1 as DFQATT and CDR2 as SNEGSKA (reference sequence). Here the CDR3 DNA reads TGCAGTGCTAGTCCGGCAGGCAGATCAGTAGCCCAGTACTTC. It encodes CSASPAGRSVAQYF.

This chain uses TRBV2 with TRBJ2-6; TRBD1 might be the D (6 bases). V lost 6 bases to trimming and J lost 0 bases, with 9 bases between them. Germline loops: CDR1 SNHLY, CDR2 FYNNEI. The CDR3 is 15 residues long. This CDR3 reads CASRKDSSGANVLTF. The DNA of the CDR3 is TGTGCCAGCAGAAAGGACAGCTCTGGGGCCAACGTCCTGACTTTC. Supplemented by reference TRBV2 and TRBJ2-6, the full variable domain reads EPEVTQTPSHQVTQMGQEVILRCVPISNHLYFYWYRQILGQKVEFLVSFYNNEISEKSEIFDDQFSVERPDGSNFTLKIRSTKLEDSAMYFCASRKDSSGANVLTFGAGSRLTVL.